The entry below describes one T cell receptor beta chain. Germline V gene data show CDR1 as LNHDA and CDR2 as SQIVND (reference sequence). Trimming took 7 bases from V and 2 from J, leaving 9 bases between them. The CDR3 has 12 amino acids. As defined, naive CD8 cells were CD45RO-negative and positively selected for CCR7, with terminally differentiated effector memory CD45RA+ cells excluded. The data are from a study of shared clonotypes between healthy human individuals. Measured with immunoSEQ multiplex PCR; TCRdb has only the in-frame clones, and not every one. The sample shows around 2,100,000 clones, approximately 94% of them seen only once.

The material sequenced was naive CD8+ T cells sorted from blood. This chain joins TRBV19 and TRBJ2-7; D unresolved. This receptor was obtained from a man younger than 35 in good health. The CDR3 here is CASKKDPYEQYF. The DNA for the CDR3 is TGTGCCAGTAAGAAGGACCCCTACGAGCAGTACTTC.